The source of this TCR beta chain is a study of graft-versus-host responses after intestinal transplantation (dated by TCRdb to the early 2020s). With respect to the entire study: The transplants that recipients got were multivisceral, liver-intestinal, or isolated intestinal. Anti-thymocyte globulin induction was given to all recipients, followed by maintenance tacrolimus and steroids for about 3 years. After intestinal transplantation, graft-versus-host and host-versus-graft alloreactive T cell clones in the graft, circulation and bone marrow were tracked using bulk TCR-beta CDR3 sequencing. To identify alloreactive clones, pre-transplant mixed lymphocyte reaction products were sequenced and compared with unstimulated pre-transplant donor and recipient T cells. Of the approximately 24 intestinal transplant recipients enrolled in the cohort, one of whom was a retransplant, a few patients without pretransplant specimens were excluded. A peak of at least 4% donor T cells among recipient peripheral blood mononuclear cells was the definition used for donor T cell macrochimerism. Rather than going through the commercial service, samples from a few later patients were sequenced in-house on an Illumina MiSeq and processed with MiXCR. Beyond this particular receptor, the publication reports: Early after transplant, peak levels of circulating GvH clones were associated with declines in HvG clones. High GvH to HvG T cell clonal ratios were observed in the allografts of patients with donor T cell macrochimerism. The conclusions were limited by the relatively low number and heterogeneity of the intestinal transplant patients. GvH clones were detected in recipient bone marrow, and some of these GvH clones were observed earlier in ileal mucosa or blood, consistent with an intestinal mucosal origin.

The time point label here, explained by the study, means: cells obtained before transplantation from donor or recipient. CD3+CD4+ and CD3+CD8+ populations were FACS-sorted from unstimulated pre-transplant donor and recipient cells taken from spleen or lymph nodes. Notes on this clone: This receptor's antigen is unknown. Within one base of it there is no much larger clone, and no base qualities were kept.

Library method: the immunoSEQ multiplex PCR assay. For most patients, genomic DNA was isolated using the Qiagen DNeasy Blood and Tissue Kit and was shipped frozen to Adaptive Biotechnologies for TCR sequencing. For most patients, genomic DNA was subjected to high-throughput TCR-beta CDR3 sequencing by Adaptive Biotechnologies. Per the original workflow: Adaptive's ImmunoSEQ software was the source of the TCR sequencing data for 15 to 20 patients, while a few other patients were processed with MiXCR and VDJtools. CD4 versus CD8 sorting errors were corrected by removing sequences found in both subsets at a frequency ratio below 5:1. CDR3 nucleotide sequences shared between donor and recipient were removed because their origin could not be assigned. Alloreactive clones required at least 2-fold expansion over unstimulated cells and minimum CFSE-low frequency of 0.002% (template counts) or 0.001% (read counts). Clones were considered mappable if detected in sequenced pre-transplant spleen, lymph node, or MLR CFSE-low populations of the donor or recipient. Cumulative frequency of alloreactive clones was calculated as a percentage of all sequences weighted by copy number. Imported from immuneACCESS, the table was reduced by TCRdb to in-frame sequences with V and J called. These copies leave out some clones; in studies compared against another copy, an unresolved V gene accounts for under half, and the cause of the remainder is not known. V, J and clone size reflect that table, while D and trimming were determined from the DNA. A total of about 82,000 clones appear in this sample, approximately 90% of them only once. Just under 0.35% of the sample rests with the top ten.

The germline V gene yields MDHEN for CDR1 and SYDVKM for CDR2. From the cysteine through the phenylalanine, the CDR3 covers 16 amino acids. Only CDR3 DNA is held: 48 bases, read in frame from base 1. V is reduced by 3 bases and J by 0 bases, leaving a spacing of 12 bases between them. This clonotype was sampled from a human donor who was the organ donor for an intestinal transplant. Here the chain combines TRBV28 and TRBJ1-5, and TRBD1 may be the D gene, going by 6 matching bases. Sample: unstimulated CD4+ T cells sorted from spleen or lymph node cells, taken before transplant. CDR3 sequence: CASSFALDSSNQPQHF. The nucleotide sequence reads as follows: TGTGCCAGCAGTTTTGCCCTGGACAGTAGCAATCAGCCCCAGCATTTT.